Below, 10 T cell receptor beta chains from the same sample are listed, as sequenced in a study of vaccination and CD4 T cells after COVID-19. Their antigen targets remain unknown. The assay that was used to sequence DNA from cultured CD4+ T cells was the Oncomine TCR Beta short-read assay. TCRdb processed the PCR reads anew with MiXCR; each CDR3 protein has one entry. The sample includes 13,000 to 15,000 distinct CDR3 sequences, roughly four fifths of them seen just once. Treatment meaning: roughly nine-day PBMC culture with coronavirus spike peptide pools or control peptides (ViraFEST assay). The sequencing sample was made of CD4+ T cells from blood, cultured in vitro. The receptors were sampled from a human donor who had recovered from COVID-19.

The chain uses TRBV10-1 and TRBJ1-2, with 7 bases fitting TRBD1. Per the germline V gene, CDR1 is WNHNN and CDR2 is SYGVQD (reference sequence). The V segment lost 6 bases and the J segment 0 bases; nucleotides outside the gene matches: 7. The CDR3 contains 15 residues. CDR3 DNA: TGCGCCAGCAGCCGTGACAGGGCCGCTAACTATGGCTACACCTTC. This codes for CASSRDRAANYGYTF.

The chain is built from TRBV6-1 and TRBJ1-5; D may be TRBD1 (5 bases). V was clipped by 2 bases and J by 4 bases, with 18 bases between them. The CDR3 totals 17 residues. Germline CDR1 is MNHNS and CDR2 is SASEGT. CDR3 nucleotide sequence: TGTGCCAGCAGTGAAAAGGGAGGACGGGGGGTGAATCAGCCCCAGCATTTT. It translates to CASSEKGGRGVNQPQHF.

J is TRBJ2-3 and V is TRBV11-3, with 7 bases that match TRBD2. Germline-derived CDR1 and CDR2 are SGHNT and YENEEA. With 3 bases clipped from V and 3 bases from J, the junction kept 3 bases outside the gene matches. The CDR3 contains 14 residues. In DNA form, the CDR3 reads TGTGCCAGCAGCTTGGGCGGGAGAACAGATACGCAGTATTTT. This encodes CASSLGGRTDTQYF.

The CDR3 coding sequence is TGCAGTGCTAGCCCCGGGAATGGGGGCAATCAGCCCCAGCATTTT. Protein: CSASPGNGGNQPQHF. The chain employs TRBV20-1 and TRBJ1-5; no clear D. The CDR3 totals 15 residues. Trimming took 3 bases from V and 2 from J, leaving 14 bases between them. Germline V gene data show CDR1 as DFQATT and CDR2 as SNEGSKA (reference sequence).

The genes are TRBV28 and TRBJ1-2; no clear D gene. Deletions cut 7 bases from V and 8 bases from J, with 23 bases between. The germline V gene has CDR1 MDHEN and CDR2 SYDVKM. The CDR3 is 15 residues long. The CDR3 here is CASTTQTAGLSGYTF. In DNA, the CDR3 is TGTGCCAGCACCACCCAAACCGCGGGGTTAAGCGGCTACACCTTC.

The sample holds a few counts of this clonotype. CDR3 protein: CSAPTAQGKQPQHF. CDR3 DNA: TGCAGTGCCCCCACGGCACAGGGAAAACAGCCCCAGCATTTT. This chain connects TRBV20-1 to TRBJ1-5; D possibly corresponds to TRBD1 (6 bases). CDR1 and CDR2 (germline): DFQATT, SNEGSKA (reference sequence). CDR3 size: 14 residues. V was trimmed by 6 bases and J by 7 bases, leaving 19 bases between them.

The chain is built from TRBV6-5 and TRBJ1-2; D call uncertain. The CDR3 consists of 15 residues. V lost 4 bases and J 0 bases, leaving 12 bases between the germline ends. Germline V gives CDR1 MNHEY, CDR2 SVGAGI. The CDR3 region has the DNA TGTGCCAGCAGTTCTCCTTCGTCGGCTAACTATGGCTACACCTTC. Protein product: CASSSPSSANYGYTF.

The CDR3 DNA is TGTGCCAGCAGTCCCGGGACAGCTTCCTACGAGCAGTACTTC. It encodes CASSPGTASYEQYF. The rearrangement joins TRBV6-2 or TRBV6-3 to TRBJ2-7, with 7 bases lining up with TRBD1. Trimming at V came to 5 bases and at J to 1 base, leaving 5 bases not matched to a gene. The length of the CDR3 is 14 residues. In germline, CDR1 is MNHEY, CDR2 SVGEGT.

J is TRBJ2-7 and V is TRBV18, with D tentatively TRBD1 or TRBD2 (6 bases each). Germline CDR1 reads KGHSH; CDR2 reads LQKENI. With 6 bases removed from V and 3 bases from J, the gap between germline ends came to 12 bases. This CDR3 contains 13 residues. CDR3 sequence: CASSGGDGYEQYF. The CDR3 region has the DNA TGTGCCAGCTCGGGGGGCGACGGCTACGAGCAGTACTTC.

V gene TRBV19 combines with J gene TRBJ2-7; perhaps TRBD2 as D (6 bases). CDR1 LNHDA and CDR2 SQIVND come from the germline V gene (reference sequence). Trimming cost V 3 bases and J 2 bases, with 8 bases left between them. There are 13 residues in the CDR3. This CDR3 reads CASSIRGTYEQYF. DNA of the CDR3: TGTGCCAGTAGTATCCGGGGGACCTACGAGCAGTACTTC.